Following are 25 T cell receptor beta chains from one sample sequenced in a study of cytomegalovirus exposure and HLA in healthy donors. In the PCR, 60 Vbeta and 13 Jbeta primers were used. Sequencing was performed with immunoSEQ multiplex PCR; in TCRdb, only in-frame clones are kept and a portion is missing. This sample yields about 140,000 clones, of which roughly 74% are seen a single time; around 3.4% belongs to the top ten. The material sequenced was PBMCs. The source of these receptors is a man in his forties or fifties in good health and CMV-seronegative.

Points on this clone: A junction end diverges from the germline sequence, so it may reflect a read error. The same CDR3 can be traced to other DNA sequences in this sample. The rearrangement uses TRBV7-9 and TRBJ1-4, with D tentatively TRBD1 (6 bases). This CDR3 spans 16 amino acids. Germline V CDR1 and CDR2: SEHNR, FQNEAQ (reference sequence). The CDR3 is CASSLVSGQTNEKLFF. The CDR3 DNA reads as TGTGCCAGCAGCTTAGTCTCAGGACAGACAAATGAAAAACTATTTTTT.

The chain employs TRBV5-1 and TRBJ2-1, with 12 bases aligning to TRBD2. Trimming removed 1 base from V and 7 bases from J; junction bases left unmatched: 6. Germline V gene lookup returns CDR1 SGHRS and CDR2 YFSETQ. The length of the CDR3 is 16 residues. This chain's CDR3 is CASSLLAGGQANEQFF. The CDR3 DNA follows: TGCGCCAGCAGCTTGCTAGCGGGGGGGCAGGCGAATGAGCAGTTCTTC.

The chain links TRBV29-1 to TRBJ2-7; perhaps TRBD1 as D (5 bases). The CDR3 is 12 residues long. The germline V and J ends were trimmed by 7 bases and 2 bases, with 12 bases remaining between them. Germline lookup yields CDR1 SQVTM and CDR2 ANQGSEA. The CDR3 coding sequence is TGCAGCGCCCAGGGTTTCCCCTACGAGCAGTACTTC. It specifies CSAQGFPYEQYF.

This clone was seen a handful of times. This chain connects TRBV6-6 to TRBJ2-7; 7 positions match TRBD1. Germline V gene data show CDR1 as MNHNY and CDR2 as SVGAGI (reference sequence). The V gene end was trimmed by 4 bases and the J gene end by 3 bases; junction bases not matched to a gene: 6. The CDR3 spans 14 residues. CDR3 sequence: CASSSHGTDYEQYF. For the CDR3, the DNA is TGTGCCAGCAGTTCCCACGGGACAGACTACGAGCAGTACTTC.

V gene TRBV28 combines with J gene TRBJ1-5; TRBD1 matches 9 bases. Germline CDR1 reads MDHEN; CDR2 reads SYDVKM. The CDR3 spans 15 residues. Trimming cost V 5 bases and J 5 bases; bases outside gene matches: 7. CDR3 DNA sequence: TGTGCCAGCAGTCAACAGGGGGCTATAGATCAGCCCCAGCATTTT. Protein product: CASSQQGAIDQPQHF.

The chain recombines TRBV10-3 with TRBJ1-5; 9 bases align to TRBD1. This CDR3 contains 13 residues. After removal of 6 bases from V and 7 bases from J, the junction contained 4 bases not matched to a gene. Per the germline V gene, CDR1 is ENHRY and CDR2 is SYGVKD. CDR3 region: CAISTGGDQPQHF. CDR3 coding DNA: TGTGCCATCAGCACAGGGGGCGACCAGCCCCAGCATTTT.

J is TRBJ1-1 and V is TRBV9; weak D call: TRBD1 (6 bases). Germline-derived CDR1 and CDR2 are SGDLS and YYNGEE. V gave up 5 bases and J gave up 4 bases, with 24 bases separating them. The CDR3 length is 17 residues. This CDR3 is CASSSNPRDTLLTEAFF. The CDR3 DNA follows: TGTGCCAGCAGTTCAAACCCCCGGGACACACTCCTCACTGAAGCTTTCTTT.

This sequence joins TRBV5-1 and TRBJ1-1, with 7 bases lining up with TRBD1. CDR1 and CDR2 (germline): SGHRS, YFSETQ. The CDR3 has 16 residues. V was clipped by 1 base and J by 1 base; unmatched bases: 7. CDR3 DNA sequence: TGCGCCAGCAGCTTGCTTGGACAGGCTTCGAACACTGAAGCTTTCTTT. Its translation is CASSLLGQASNTEAFF.

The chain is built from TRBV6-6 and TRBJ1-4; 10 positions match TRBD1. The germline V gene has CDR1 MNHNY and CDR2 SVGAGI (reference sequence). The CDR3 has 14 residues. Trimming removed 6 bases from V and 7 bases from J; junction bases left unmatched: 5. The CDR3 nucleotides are TGTGCCAGCAGCCCGGGACAGGGGATTGAAAAACTGTTTTTT. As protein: CASSPGQGIEKLFF.

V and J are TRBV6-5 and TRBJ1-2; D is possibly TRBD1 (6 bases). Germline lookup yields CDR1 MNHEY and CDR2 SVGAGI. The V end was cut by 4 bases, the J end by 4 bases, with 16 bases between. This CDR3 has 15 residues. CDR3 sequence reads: CASSSTGTTLYGYTF. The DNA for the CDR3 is TGTGCCAGCAGTTCCACCGGGACAACACTCTATGGCTACACCTTC.

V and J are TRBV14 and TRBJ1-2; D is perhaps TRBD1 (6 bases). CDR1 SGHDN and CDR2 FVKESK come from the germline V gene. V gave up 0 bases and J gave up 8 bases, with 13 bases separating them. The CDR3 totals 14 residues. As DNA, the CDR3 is TGTGCCAGCAGCCAAGATCTGTCCGGACAGGGCTACACCTTC. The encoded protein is CASSQDLSGQGYTF.

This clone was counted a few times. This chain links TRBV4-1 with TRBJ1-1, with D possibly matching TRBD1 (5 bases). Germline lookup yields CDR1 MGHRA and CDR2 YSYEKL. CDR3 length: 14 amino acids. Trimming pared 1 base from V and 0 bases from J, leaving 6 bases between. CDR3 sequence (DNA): TGCGCCAGCAGCCAAGGACAGTTGAACACTGAAGCTTTCTTT. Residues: CASSQGQLNTEAFF.

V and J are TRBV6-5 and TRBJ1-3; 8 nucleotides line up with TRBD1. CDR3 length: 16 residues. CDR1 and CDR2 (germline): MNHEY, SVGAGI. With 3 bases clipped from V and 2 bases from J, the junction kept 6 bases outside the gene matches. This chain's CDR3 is CASSYAWTGPGNTIYF. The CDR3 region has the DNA TGTGCCAGCAGTTATGCGTGGACAGGGCCTGGAAACACCATATATTTT.

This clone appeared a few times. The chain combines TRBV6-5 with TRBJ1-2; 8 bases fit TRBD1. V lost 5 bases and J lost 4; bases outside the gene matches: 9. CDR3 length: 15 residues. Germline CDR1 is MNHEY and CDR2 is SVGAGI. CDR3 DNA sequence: TGTGCCAGCAGTCGACAGGGGTCGAGGGGCTATGGCTACACCTTC. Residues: CASSRQGSRGYGYTF.

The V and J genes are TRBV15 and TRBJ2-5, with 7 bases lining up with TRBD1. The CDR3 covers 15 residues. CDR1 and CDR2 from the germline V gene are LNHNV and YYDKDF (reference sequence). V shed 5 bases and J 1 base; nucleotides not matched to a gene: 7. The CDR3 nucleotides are TGTGCCACCAGCGATCCGGGACAGTTCCAAGAGACCCAGTACTTC. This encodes CATSDPGQFQETQYF.

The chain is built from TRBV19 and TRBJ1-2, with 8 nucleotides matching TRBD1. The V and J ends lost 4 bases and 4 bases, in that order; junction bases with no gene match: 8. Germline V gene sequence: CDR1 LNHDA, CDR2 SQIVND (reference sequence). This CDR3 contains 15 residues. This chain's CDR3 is CASSTPDRASYGYTF. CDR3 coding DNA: TGTGCCAGTAGTACGCCGGACAGGGCCTCCTATGGCTACACCTTC.

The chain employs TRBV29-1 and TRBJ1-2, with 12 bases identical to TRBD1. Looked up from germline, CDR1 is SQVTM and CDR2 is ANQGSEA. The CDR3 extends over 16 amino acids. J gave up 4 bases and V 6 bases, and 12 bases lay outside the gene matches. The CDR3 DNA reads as TGCAGCGTGGATACCGGGGACAGGGGGCAGAGCTATGGCTACACCTTC. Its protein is CSVDTGDRGQSYGYTF.

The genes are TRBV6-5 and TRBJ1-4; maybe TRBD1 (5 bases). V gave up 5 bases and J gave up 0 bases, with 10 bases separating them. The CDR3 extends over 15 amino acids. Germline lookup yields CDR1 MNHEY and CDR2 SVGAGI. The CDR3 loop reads CASSPRQTTNEKLFF. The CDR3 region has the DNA TGTGCCAGCAGTCCGCGACAGACAACTAATGAAAAACTGTTTTTT.

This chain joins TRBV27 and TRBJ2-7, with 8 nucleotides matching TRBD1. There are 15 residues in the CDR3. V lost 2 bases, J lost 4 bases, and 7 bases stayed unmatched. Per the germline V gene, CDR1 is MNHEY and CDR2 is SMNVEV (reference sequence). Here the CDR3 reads CASSLRGQAVYEQYF. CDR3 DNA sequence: TGTGCCAGCAGTTTAAGGGGACAGGCCGTATACGAGCAGTACTTC.

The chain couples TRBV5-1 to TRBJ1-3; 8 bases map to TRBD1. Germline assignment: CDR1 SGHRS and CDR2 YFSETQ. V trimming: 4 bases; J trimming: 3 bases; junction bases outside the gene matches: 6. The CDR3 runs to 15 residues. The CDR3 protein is CASSPAGGGGNTIYF. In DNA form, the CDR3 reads TGCGCCAGCAGCCCGGCAGGGGGCGGTGGAAACACCATATATTTT.

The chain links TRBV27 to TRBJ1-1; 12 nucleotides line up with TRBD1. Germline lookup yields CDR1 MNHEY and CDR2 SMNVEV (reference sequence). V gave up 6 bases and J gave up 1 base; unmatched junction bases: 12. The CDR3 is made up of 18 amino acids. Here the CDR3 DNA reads TGTGCCAGCAGAACGAATCCGGGACAGGGGGCGAGGAACACTGAAGCTTTCTTT. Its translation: CASRTNPGQGARNTEAFF.

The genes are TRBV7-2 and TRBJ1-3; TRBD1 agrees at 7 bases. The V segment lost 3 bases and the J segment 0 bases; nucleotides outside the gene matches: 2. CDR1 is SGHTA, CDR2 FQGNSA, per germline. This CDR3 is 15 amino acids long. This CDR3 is CASSLTGISGNTIYF. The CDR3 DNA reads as TGTGCCAGCAGCTTGACAGGGATCTCTGGAAACACCATATATTTT.

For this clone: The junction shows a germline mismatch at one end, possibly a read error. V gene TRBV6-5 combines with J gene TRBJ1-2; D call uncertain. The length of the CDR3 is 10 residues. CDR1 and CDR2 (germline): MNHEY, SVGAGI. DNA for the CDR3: TGTGCCAGCAGTTACCCCCCTTCTATCTTC. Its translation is CASSYPPSIF.

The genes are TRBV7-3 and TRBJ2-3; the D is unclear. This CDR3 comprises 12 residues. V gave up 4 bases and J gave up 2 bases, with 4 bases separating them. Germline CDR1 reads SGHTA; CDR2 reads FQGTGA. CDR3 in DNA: TGTGCCAGCAGCTCTAACACAGATACGCAGTATTTT. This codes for CASSSNTDTQYF.

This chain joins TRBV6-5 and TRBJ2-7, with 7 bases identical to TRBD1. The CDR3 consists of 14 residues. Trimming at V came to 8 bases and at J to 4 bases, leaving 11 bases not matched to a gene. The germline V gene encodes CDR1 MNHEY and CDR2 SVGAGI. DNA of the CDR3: TGTGCCAGCGGAAACCCGGGACAGTCGTACGAGCAGTACTTC. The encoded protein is CASGNPGQSYEQYF.